Following are 26 T cell receptor beta chains from one sample sequenced in a study of T cells in Graves' hyperthyroidism and ophthalmopathy. Amplified regions were TCR beta CDR3 sequences from RNA transcripts. The TCR CDR3 first-round RT-PCR relied on the HTBI primer set. Each CDR3 protein gets one entry after TCRdb re-called the multiplex PCR reads with MiXCR. The table includes about 52,000 distinct CDR3 sequences, less than 50% detected once. Sequencing input: blood. The receptor set was obtained from a woman aged 45-65 years with Graves' ophthalmopathy.

Concerning this clonotype itself: Since no conserved phenylalanine or tryptophan closes the CDR3, a read error is the likely cause. The limits of the CDR3 on the DNA are not certain, so only TCRdb's listed CDR3 is given. This sequence joins TRBV24-1 and TRBJ1-2; the table's D call, TRBD1, was not checked against the DNA. The CDR3 sequence runs 8 residues, both termini included. Germline CDR1 KGHDR, CDR2 SFDVKD. CDR3 sequence reads: CATSEPGQ.

V is TRBV11-2 and J is TRBJ1-4; 7 positions agree with TRBD1. Germline CDR1 SGHAT, CDR2 FQNNGV. The CDR3 totals 14 residues. The ends lost 1 base at V and 7 bases at J; junction bases unmatched: 3. CDR3 sequence reads: CASSLVAGGEKLFF. CDR3 nucleotide sequence: TGTGCCAGCAGCTTAGTTGCAGGGGGTGAAAAACTGTTTTTT.

Only one count was recorded for this clonotype. The chain recombines TRBV10-1 with TRBJ2-1; D is perhaps TRBD1 (5 bases). The CDR3 is 13 amino acids. V shed 1 base and J shed 6 bases, with 7 bases lying between them. Germline CDR1 reads WNHNN; CDR2 reads SYGVQD (reference sequence). CDR3 protein: CASSELQGNEQFF. CDR3 DNA sequence: TGCGCCAGCAGTGAGTTGCAGGGCAATGAGCAGTTCTTC.

V is TRBV7-9 and J is TRBJ2-5; 10 positions match TRBD2. The V gene's germline CDR1 is SEHNR and CDR2 FQNEAQ (reference sequence). J lost 4 bases, V lost 1 base, and 3 bases had no gene match. The CDR3 runs 15 residues. CDR3 DNA sequence: TGTGCCAGCAGCTTAGTCGCTAGCGGGAGAGAGACCCAGTACTTC. The encoded protein is CASSLVASGRETQYF.

Written as DNA, the CDR3 is TGTGCCAGTGGAACCCGATACGAGAGGAACACTGAAGCTTTCTTT. As protein: CASGTRYERNTEAFF. The V call is TRBV19, the J call TRBJ1-1; D gene uncertain. Germline CDR1 LNHDA, CDR2 SQIVND (reference sequence). This CDR3 contains 15 residues. Trimming stripped 8 bases from V and 1 base from J, with 17 bases between. The complete variable domain, with remaining parts taken from reference TRBV19 and TRBJ1-1, reads DGGITQSPKYLFRKEGQNVTLSCEQNLNHDAMYWYRQDPGQGLRLIYYSQIVNDFQKGDIAEGYSVSREKKESFPLTVTSAQKNPTAFYLCASGTRYERNTEAFFGQGTRLTVV.

This clonotype was seen many times. The chain employs TRBV9 and TRBJ2-3; possibly TRBD1 for D (6 bases). CDR3 length: 17 residues. CDR1 and CDR2 from the germline V gene are SGDLS and YYNGEE. Trimming took off 0 bases at V and 0 bases at J, with 14 bases between the two ends. DNA for the CDR3: TGTGCCAGCAGCGTAGGGGGTTCGGGGACAAGCACAGATACGCAGTATTTT. It translates to CASSVGGSGTSTDTQYF.

This clonotype has at least ten counts. The chain has TRBV4-2 and TRBJ1-2; tentative D call: TRBD1 (5 bases). The CDR3 is 15 amino acids. Germline-derived CDR1 and CDR2 are LGHNA and YNFKEQ. Trimming cost V 0 bases and J 0 bases, with 8 bases left between them. The CDR3 region is CASSQEQDPNYGYTF. In DNA, the CDR3 is TGTGCCAGCAGCCAAGAACAGGACCCTAACTATGGCTACACCTTC.

This chain uses TRBV6-5 with TRBJ2-5, with 11 bases aligning to TRBD1. CDR3 length: 15 amino acids. Per germline, CDR1 MNHEY and CDR2 SVGAGI. V was pared by 6 bases and J by 6 bases, with 9 bases of the junction left unmatched. CDR3 nucleotide sequence: TGTGCCAGCAGATCGGACAGGGGGCTGGGAAAGACCCAGTACTTC. It encodes CASRSDRGLGKTQYF.

The V and J genes are TRBV2 and TRBJ2-7, with 10 bases identical to TRBD1. The V segment lost 6 bases and the J segment 2 bases; nucleotides outside the gene matches: 7. This CDR3 comprises 15 residues. CDR1 is SNHLY and CDR2 is FYNNEI in the germline V gene. For the CDR3, the DNA is TGTGCCAGCAGCTCCGCCGGGACAGGGGCCTACGAGCAGTACTTC. Translated, it gives CASSSAGTGAYEQYF.

This clonotype was seen repeatedly, ten times or more. This rearrangement joins TRBV6-2 or TRBV6-3 to TRBJ2-7; D possibly corresponds to TRBD1 (6 bases). Germline CDR1 and CDR2: MNHEY and SVGEGT. V was trimmed by 2 bases and J by 0 bases, leaving 11 bases between them. The CDR3 spans 15 residues. The CDR3 coding sequence is TGTGCCAGCAGTTACCGACAGGCCAGCTCCTACGAGCAGTACTTC. Protein product: CASSYRQASSYEQYF.

V is TRBV11-2 and J is TRBJ2-6; D gene uncertain. Trimming removed 5 bases at V and 9 bases at J, with 14 bases between. The germline V gene encodes CDR1 SGHAT and CDR2 FQNNGV. The CDR3 loop spans 14 amino acids. The CDR3, as DNA: TGTGCCAGCAGCCCCAGCCAAGGTTACAACGTCCTGACTTTC. Its translation is CASSPSQGYNVLTF.

As regards this clonotype: An end of the junction differs from the germline gene, which may be a read error. The V call is TRBV28, the J call TRBJ1-4; maybe TRBD1 (6 bases). CDR1 and CDR2 (germline): MDHEN, SYDVKM. The CDR3 sequence is 13 residues long. The CDR3: CASSWTEGEKLCF. The CDR3 DNA reads as TGTGCCAGCAGTTGGACAGAGGGTGAAAAACTGTGTTTT.

The chain combines TRBV19 with TRBJ2-7; TRBD1 matches at 8 bases. The CDR3 is made up of 12 amino acids. Germline loops: CDR1 LNHDA, CDR2 SQIVND (reference sequence). V lost 6 bases and J lost 2; bases outside the gene matches: 0. The DNA for the CDR3 is TGTGCCAGTAGGGGACAGGCCTACGAGCAGTACTTC. This sequence encodes CASRGQAYEQYF.

Note on this clonotype: A much larger clone differs by one base, so this may be a read error. This sequence joins TRBV7-6 and TRBJ1-5, with D possibly TRBD1 on 5 matching bases. CDR1 is SGHVS and CDR2 is FNYEAQ in the germline V gene. There are 15 residues in the CDR3. Here the CDR3 DNA reads TGTGCCAGCAGCTCGGACACGTATAGCAGTCAGCCCCAGCATTTT. It specifies CASSSDTYSSQPQHF.

This clonotype was seen many times. The chain uses TRBV7-3 and TRBJ2-6; D may be TRBD2 (7 bases). The germline CDR1 and CDR2 sequences are SGHTA and FQGTGA. This CDR3 contains 17 residues. The V end was cut by 3 bases, the J end by 4 bases, with 16 bases between. The CDR3 sequence: CASSFGGRGPGANVLTF. CDR3 nucleotide sequence: TGTGCCAGCAGCTTCGGCGGGCGGGGGCCAGGGGCCAACGTCCTGACTTTC.

This clonotype occurred many times. The CDR3 DNA reads TGCGCCAGCAGCCCCGGACAGGCATCCTATGGCTACACCTTC. Its translation is CASSPGQASYGYTF. The chain employs TRBV5-1 and TRBJ1-2; TRBD1 agrees at 7 bases. The CDR3 covers 14 residues. The junction had 7 bases not matched to a gene; V was cut back by 4 bases and J by 4 bases. Germline V gene lookup returns CDR1 SGHRS and CDR2 YFSETQ.

This clonotype was seen many times. The chain is built from TRBV7-9 and TRBJ1-1, with D perhaps TRBD1 (5 bases). CDR3 size: 14 residues. In germline, CDR1 is SEHNR, CDR2 FQNEAQ (reference sequence). V was trimmed by 6 bases and J by 1 base, leaving 12 bases between them. CDR3 residues: CASRTGTTNTEAFF. In DNA, the CDR3 is TGTGCCAGCAGGACCGGGACTACGAACACTGAAGCTTTCTTT.

The chain is built from TRBV2 and TRBJ2-5, with D tentatively TRBD1 (6 bases). CDR3 length: 13 residues. Trimming removed 2 bases at V and 11 bases at J, with 15 bases between. From germline, CDR1 is SNHLY and CDR2 FYNNEI. The CDR3 region is CASSEQGRATQYF. CDR3 DNA: TGTGCCAGCAGTGAACAGGGGAGAGCGACACAGTACTTC. Using reference TRBV2 and TRBJ2-5 for the parts outside the CDR3, the full variable domain is EPEVTQTPSHQVTQMGQEVILRCVPISNHLYFYWYRQILGQKVEFLVSFYNNEISEKSEIFDDQFSVERPDGSNFTLKIRSTKLEDSAMYFCASSEQGRATQYFGPGTRLLVL.

The chain links TRBV19 to TRBJ2-3, with TRBD2 matching over 8 bases. This CDR3 has 14 amino acids. CDR1 and CDR2 from the germline V gene are LNHDA and SQIVND (reference sequence). V trimming: 4 bases; J trimming: 8 bases; junction bases outside the gene matches: 8. CDR3 sequence reads: CASSSRGGQGTQYF. DNA of the CDR3: TGTGCCAGTAGTAGTCGGGGGGGCCAAGGTACGCAGTATTTT.

The V gene is TRBV27, the J gene TRBJ2-3, with 12 bases matching TRBD2. Trimming took 4 bases from V and 6 from J; bases not matched to a gene: 8. Germline CDR1 and CDR2: MNHEY and SMNVEV (reference sequence). The CDR3 loop spans 16 amino acids. The CDR3 DNA follows: TGTGCCAGCAGTTACCGACTAGCGGGAGTTCTTGATACGCAGTATTTT. It translates to CASSYRLAGVLDTQYF.

This sequence joins TRBV2 and TRBJ1-2; 11 bases match TRBD1. Germline CDR1 reads SNHLY; CDR2 reads FYNNEI. J was trimmed by 1 base and V by 11 bases; bases with no gene match: 3. The CDR3 is 13 amino acids. Written as DNA, the CDR3 is TGTGCCGCGGGACAGGGGGATAACTATGGCTACACCTTC. This translates into CAAGQGDNYGYTF.

This clonotype came up many times. J is TRBJ2-7 and V is TRBV20-1, with D possibly being TRBD2 (6 bases). The CDR3 covers 16 residues. V was pared by 8 bases and J by 0 bases, with 23 bases between. CDR1 is DFQATT and CDR2 is SNEGSKA in the germline V gene (reference sequence). In DNA, the CDR3 is TGCAGTCTAAGGGTGGGGTCCCGCGGGAACTCCTACGAGCAGTACTTC. Translating it yields CSLRVGSRGNSYEQYF.

This clonotype appeared once. V is TRBV20-1 and J is TRBJ2-3; D remains unclear. The length of the CDR3 is 12 residues. Trimming stripped 6 bases from V and 5 bases from J, with 12 bases between. Per germline, CDR1 DFQATT and CDR2 SNEGSKA (reference sequence). The CDR3 is CSASRMRDTQYF. The CDR3 DNA follows: TGCAGTGCCAGCAGGATGAGAGATACGCAGTATTTT.

The table lists this clonotype with many counts. V gene TRBV20-1 combines with J gene TRBJ2-7; D remains unclear. With 3 bases removed from V and 0 bases from J, the gap between germline ends came to 3 bases. The germline V gene encodes CDR1 DFQATT and CDR2 SNEGSKA (reference sequence). The CDR3 totals 11 residues. The CDR3 sequence is CSASPSYEQYF. The CDR3 nucleotides are TGCAGTGCTAGCCCCTCCTACGAGCAGTACTTC.

The chain joins TRBV5-6 to TRBJ2-3; 12 bases are shared with TRBD1. CDR3 length: 15 residues. The germline gives CDR1 SGHDT, CDR2 YYEEEE. Losses at the gene ends were 3 bases for V and 11 bases for J; bases not matched to a gene: 10. CDR3 loop: CASSSRDRGPNEQYF. The CDR3 bases are TGTGCCAGCAGCTCCCGGGACAGGGGGCCCAATGAGCAGTATTTT.

Of note for this clonotype: The CDR3 does not end in the conserved phenylalanine or tryptophan, so this is likely a read error. The CDR3 coding sequence is TGTGCCAGCAGAAGGGACAAGGGGTGGGAGACCCAGTACGTC. Amino acids: CASRRDKGWETQYV. The rearrangement joins TRBV2 to TRBJ2-5; D perhaps matches TRBD1 (6 bases). CDR3 length: 14 residues. Germline CDR1 and CDR2: SNHLY and FYNNEI. V gave up 6 bases and J gave up 5 bases, with 16 bases separating them.